This TCR beta chain was observed in a study of technical replicates of blood from a few donors. Germline V CDR1 and CDR2: SGHDT, YYEEEE. The V end was cut by 0 bases, the J end by 2 bases, with 15 bases between. The CDR3 consists of 16 residues. This clone has more than one count but fewer than ten. Profiled with immunoSEQ multiplex PCR; TCRdb holds only in-frame clones, not every one. Of about 70,000 clones in the sample, more than 85% were seen once. The rearrangement links TRBV5-6 to TRBJ2-7; a weak D match, TRBD1 (6 bases). The sequence came from a human donor in good health. Some clones in this sample may be carry-over from other donors' samples. The sequencing sample was made of PBMCs. The CDR3 reads CASSLVDIQGPYEQYF. CDR3 coding DNA: TGTGCCAGCAGCTTGGTTGACATCCAGGGGCCCTACGAGCAGTACTTC.